The 10 T cell receptor beta chains listed next were all sequenced from one sample in a study of CD8 T cells in ankylosing spondylitis. General study points: Seven to nine highly homologous variants formed a TCR beta motif that appeared characteristic of ankylosing spondylitis blood.

Each CDR3 protein gets one entry after TCRdb re-called the 5' RACE reads with MiXCR. The table includes approximately 150,000 distinct CDR3 sequences, roughly a sixth detected once. No antigen has been assigned to these receptors. The specimen was blood, either unsorted or a sorted T cell fraction (not recorded which). These receptors all come from a male donor with ankylosing spondylitis.

This clonotype was detected only a few times. The genes are TRBV6-2 or TRBV6-3 and TRBJ2-3; D unresolved. Germline CDR1 and CDR2: MNHEY and SVGEGT. This CDR3 has 14 amino acids. V lost 4 bases and J 2 bases, leaving 10 bases between the germline ends. The CDR3 nucleotides read TGTGCCAGCAGTTGGGTTGTCACCACAGATACGCAGTATTTT. Protein: CASSWVVTTDTQYF.

This clonotype was observed a few times. The chain has TRBV6-2 or TRBV6-3 and TRBJ2-1, with TRBD1 matching 7 bases. Looked up from germline, CDR1 is MNHEY and CDR2 is SVGEGT. V shed 0 bases, J shed 4 bases, and the junction held 9 bases outside the gene matches. The CDR3 loop spans 17 amino acids. This chain's CDR3 is CASSYSGRAGGYNEQFF. As DNA, the CDR3 is TGTGCCAGCAGTTACTCGGGACGGGCAGGGGGATACAATGAGCAGTTCTTC.

The rearrangement uses TRBV9 and TRBJ2-1, with D perhaps being TRBD1 or TRBD2 (5 bases each). The CDR3 loop spans 19 amino acids. Between the trimmed V and J ends, which lost 3 bases and 0 bases, there was a span of 22 bases. The V gene's germline CDR1 is SGDLS and CDR2 YYNGEE. CDR3 in DNA: TGTGCCAGCAGCGCGTCGGGGCGAGAGTGGCGAAGCTCCTACAATGAGCAGTTCTTC. It encodes CASSASGREWRSSYNEQFF.

Regarding this clonotype: The junction does not match germline at one end; this may be a read error. The chain uses TRBV27 and TRBJ2-4; D unclear. The germline CDR1 and CDR2 sequences are MNHEY and SMNVEV (reference sequence). The CDR3 consists of 12 residues. The CDR3 sequence is CASSLSGSVWDF. The CDR3 DNA follows: TGTGCCAGCAGTTTATCAGGATCGGTCTGGGACTTC.

A remark on this clonotype: The junction does not match germline at one end; this may be a read error. The chain carries TRBV20-1 and TRBJ2-1; 7 bases line up with TRBD2. This CDR3 comprises 14 residues. Germline V CDR1 and CDR2: DFQATT, SNEGSKA (reference sequence). The CDR3 loop reads CSAGESGASYNEQF. The CDR3 nucleotides read TGCAGTGCCGGGGAAAGCGGGGCCTCCTACAATGAGCAGTTC.

The V gene is TRBV7-2, the J gene TRBJ2-7; D might be TRBD2 (5 bases). V was clipped by 7 bases and J by 1 base, with 11 bases between them. There are 13 residues in the CDR3. Germline V gene lookup returns CDR1 SGHTA and CDR2 FQGNSA. The CDR3 sequence is CASNDYQSYEQYF. Here the CDR3 DNA reads TGTGCCAGCAACGACTACCAATCCTACGAGCAGTACTTC.

The chain recombines TRBV15 with TRBJ2-1; 8 bases align to TRBD2. The CDR3 covers 16 residues. V trimming: 0 bases; J trimming: 4 bases; junction bases outside the gene matches: 5. Germline V gives CDR1 LNHNV, CDR2 YYDKDF (reference sequence). DNA of the CDR3: TGTGCCACCAGCAGAGAAGGGACTAGGGGATACAATGAGCAGTTCTTC. As protein: CATSREGTRGYNEQFF.

This clonotype was observed a handful of times. The chain carries TRBV5-1 and TRBJ2-1; D may correspond to TRBD1 or TRBD2 (5 bases each). V was pared by 0 bases and J by 2 bases, with 15 bases between. CDR1 and CDR2 (germline): SGHRS, YFSETQ. The CDR3 loop spans 17 amino acids. In DNA, the CDR3 is TGCGCCAGCAGCTTGGCAGCTGGGGGAGCCACCTACAATGAGCAGTTCTTC. Protein sequence: CASSLAAGGATYNEQFF.

This clonotype has just a few counts. This sequence joins TRBV7-9 and TRBJ2-1; TRBD2 agrees at 12 bases. The junction had 5 bases not matched to a gene; V was cut back by 5 bases and J by 3 bases. Germline V gene data show CDR1 as SEHNR and CDR2 as FQNEAQ (reference sequence). This CDR3 has 16 residues. CDR3 in DNA: TGTGCCAGCAGCCTAAGGACTAGCGGGATCTACAATGAGCAGTTCTTC. As protein: CASSLRTSGIYNEQFF. The variable domain in full, with the rest retrieved from reference TRBV7-9 and TRBJ2-1, is DTGVSQNPRHKITKRGQNVTFRCDPISEHNRLYWYRQTLGQGPEFLTYFQNEAQLEKSRLLSDRFSAERPKGSFSTLEIQRTEQGDSAMYLCASSLRTSGIYNEQFFGPGTRLTVL.

Turning to this clonotype: This may be a read error: a much more frequent sequence differs by one nucleotide. V usage is TRBV4-1 and J usage is TRBJ2-4; 7 nucleotides match TRBD1. Per the germline V gene, CDR1 is MGHRA and CDR2 is YSYEKL. J gave up 8 bases and V 0 bases, and 4 bases lay outside the gene matches. This CDR3 comprises 14 residues. The CDR3 here is CASSQDQGVYIQYF. CDR3 DNA sequence: TGCGCCAGCAGCCAAGATCAGGGGGTCTACATTCAGTACTTC.